What follows is one TCR beta chain and its context. Original processing notes: Reference gene primer amplification gave estimated nucleated cell counts. Assay used: immunoSEQ multiplex PCR; TCRdb lists only in-frame clones, some missing. Clone size and the V and J calls come from that table; the DNA yielded D and trimming. This sample has more than 130,000 clones, with roughly 90% found just once. The sample originates from a study of blood T cell repertoires in COVID-19. The wider study: The United States, Italy and Spain were the sources of the acute and convalescent COVID-19 samples. Sources were T cells, B-cell-depleted T cells, or PBMCs; the material itself was cDNA or gDNA.

The CDR3 contains 16 residues. Per germline, CDR1 MDHEN and CDR2 SYDVKM. Trimming shortened V by 7 bases and J by 7 bases, and 22 bases separated the two germline ends. J is TRBJ2-2 and V is TRBV28, with a weak D call TRBD2 (5 bases). The sample taken for sequencing was peripheral blood. The TCR comes from a man aged 45-65 years with active or convalescent COVID-19. The CDR3 loop is CASTTLGEKPFGELFF. DNA for the CDR3: TGTGCCAGCACCACTCTCGGGGAGAAGCCCTTCGGGGAGCTGTTTTTT.